This T cell receptor (beta chain) was sequenced for a study of early T cells in non-severe SARS-CoV-2 infection. Study findings and constraints: VDJdb matches were skewed toward anti-spike CD8 T cell responses.

TCRdb passed the 5' RACE reads through MiXCR, listing each CDR3 protein once. The sample includes under 140,000 distinct CDR3 sequences, around an eighth seen only once; the top ten take approximately 3.5%. Trimming removed 5 bases from V and 0 bases from J, with 16 bases in between. The CDR3 runs 16 residues. Germline loops: CDR1 SEHNR, CDR2 FQNEAQ (reference sequence). This clonotype was seen a handful of times. The antigen is unknown. Source: whole blood, taken at baseline. V and J are TRBV7-9 and TRBJ1-1; D may be TRBD1 (6 bases). The TCR comes from an adult who was a healthcare worker with PCR-confirmed SARS-CoV-2 infection or an uninfected control (not recorded which). In nucleotides, the CDR3 is TGTGCCAGCAGCCATGGCACGGGACACCTGAACACTGAAGCTTTCTTT. Translated, it gives CASSHGTGHLNTEAFF.